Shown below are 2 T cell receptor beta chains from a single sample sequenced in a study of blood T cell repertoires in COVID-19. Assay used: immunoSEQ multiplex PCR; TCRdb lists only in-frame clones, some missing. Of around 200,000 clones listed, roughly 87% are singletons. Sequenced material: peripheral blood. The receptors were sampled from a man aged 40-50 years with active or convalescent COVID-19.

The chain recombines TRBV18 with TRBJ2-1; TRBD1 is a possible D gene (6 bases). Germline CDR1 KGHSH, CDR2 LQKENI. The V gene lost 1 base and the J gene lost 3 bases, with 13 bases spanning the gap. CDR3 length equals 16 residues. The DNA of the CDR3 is TGTGCCAGCTCACCACGGGCAGGGGCCGGCTACAATGAGCAGTTCTTC. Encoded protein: CASSPRAGAGYNEQFF.

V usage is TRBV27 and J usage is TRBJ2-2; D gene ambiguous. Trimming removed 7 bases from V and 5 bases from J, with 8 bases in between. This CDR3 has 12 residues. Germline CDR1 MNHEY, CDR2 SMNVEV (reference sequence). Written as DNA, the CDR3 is TGTGCCAGCACCGCCCAGACCGGGGAGCTGTTTTTT. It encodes CASTAQTGELFF.